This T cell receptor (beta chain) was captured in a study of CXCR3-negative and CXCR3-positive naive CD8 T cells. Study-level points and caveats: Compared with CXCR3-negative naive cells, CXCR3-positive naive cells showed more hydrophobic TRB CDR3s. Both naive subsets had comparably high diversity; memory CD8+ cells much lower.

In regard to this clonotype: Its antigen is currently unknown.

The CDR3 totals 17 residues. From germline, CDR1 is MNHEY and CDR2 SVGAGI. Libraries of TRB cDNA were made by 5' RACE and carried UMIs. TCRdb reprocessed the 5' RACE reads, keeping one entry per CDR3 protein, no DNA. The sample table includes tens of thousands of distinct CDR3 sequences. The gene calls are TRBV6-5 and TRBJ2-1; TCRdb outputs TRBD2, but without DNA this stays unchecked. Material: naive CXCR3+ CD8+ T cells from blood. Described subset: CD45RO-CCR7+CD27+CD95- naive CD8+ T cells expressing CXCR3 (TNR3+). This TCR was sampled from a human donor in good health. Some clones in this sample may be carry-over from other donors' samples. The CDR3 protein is CASSYSERLGAYNEQFF.